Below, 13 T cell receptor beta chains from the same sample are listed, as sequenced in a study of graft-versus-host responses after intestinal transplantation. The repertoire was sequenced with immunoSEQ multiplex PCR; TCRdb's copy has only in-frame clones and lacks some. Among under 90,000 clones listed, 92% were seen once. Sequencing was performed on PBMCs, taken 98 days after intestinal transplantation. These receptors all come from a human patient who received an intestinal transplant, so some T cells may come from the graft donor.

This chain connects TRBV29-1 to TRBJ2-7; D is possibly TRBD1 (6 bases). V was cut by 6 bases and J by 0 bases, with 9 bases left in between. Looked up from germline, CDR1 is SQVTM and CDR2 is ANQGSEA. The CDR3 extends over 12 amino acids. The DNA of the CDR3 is TGCAGCGTCCGGGACACCTCCTACGAGCAGTACTTC. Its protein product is CSVRDTSYEQYF.

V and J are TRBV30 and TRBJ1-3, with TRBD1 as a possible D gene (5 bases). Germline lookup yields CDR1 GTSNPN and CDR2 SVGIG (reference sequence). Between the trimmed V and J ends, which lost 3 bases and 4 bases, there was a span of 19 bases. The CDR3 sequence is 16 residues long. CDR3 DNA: TGTGCCTGGAGGGGACTGGGCCTAAACCCCGGAAACACCATATATTTT. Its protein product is CAWRGLGLNPGNTIYF.

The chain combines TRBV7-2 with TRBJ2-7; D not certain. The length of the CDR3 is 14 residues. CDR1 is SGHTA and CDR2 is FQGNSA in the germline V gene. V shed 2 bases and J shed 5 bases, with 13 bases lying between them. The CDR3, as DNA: TGTGCCAGCAGCTTATTAGGGCTTCAGCACGAGCAGTACTTC. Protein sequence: CASSLLGLQHEQYF.

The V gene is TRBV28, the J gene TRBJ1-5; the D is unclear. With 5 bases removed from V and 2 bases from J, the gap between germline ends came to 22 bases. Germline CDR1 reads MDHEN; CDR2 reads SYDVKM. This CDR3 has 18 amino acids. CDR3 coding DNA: TGTGCCAGCAGTACCGGACCGGGTCGGCGGGTCGGCAATCAGCCCCAGCATTTT. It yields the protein CASSTGPGRRVGNQPQHF.

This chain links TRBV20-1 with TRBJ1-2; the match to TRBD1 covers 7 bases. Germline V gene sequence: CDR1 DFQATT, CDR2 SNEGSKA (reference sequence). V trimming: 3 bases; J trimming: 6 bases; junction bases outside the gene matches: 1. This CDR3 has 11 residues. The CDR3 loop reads CSARQGDGYTF. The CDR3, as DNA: TGCAGTGCTAGGCAGGGGGATGGCTACACCTTC.

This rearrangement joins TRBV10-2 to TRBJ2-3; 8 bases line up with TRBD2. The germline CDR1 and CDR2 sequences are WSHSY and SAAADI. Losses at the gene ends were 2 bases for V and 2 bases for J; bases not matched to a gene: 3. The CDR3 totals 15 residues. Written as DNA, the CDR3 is TGCGCCAGCAGTGAGGCGGGGGGCTCCACAGATACGCAGTATTTT. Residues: CASSEAGGSTDTQYF.

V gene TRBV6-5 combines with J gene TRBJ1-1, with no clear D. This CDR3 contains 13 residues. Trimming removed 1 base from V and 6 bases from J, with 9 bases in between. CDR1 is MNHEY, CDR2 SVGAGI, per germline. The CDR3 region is CASSYLTTSEAFF. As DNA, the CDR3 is TGTGCCAGCAGTTACTTGACGACATCTGAAGCTTTCTTT.

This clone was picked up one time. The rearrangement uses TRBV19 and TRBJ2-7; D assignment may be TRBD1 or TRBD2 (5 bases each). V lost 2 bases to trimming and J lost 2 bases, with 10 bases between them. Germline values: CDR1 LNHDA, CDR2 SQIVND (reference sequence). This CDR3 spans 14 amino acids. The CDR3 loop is CASSIRGATYEQYF. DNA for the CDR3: TGTGCCAGTAGTATAAGAGGGGCTACCTACGAGCAGTACTTC.

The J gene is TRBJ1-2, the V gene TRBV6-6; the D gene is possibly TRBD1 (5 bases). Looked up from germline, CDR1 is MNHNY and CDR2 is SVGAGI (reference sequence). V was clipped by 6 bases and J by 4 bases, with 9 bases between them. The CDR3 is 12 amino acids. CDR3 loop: CASSDSLYGYTF. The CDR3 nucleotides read TGTGCCAGCAGCGACAGCCTCTATGGCTACACCTTC.

The CDR3 sequence: CASSLMPVGYEQYF. The CDR3 DNA sequence: TGTGCCAGCAGCTTGATGCCGGTCGGGTACGAGCAGTACTTC. This chain links TRBV11-2 with TRBJ2-7, with D uncertain. Germline CDR1 is SGHAT and CDR2 is FQNNGV. V lost 3 bases and J 4 bases, leaving 13 bases between the germline ends. The CDR3 is made up of 14 amino acids.

Here the CDR3 reads CASSGNSNQPQHF. As DNA, the CDR3 is TGTGCCAGCTCAGGGAATAGCAATCAGCCCCAGCATTTT. V is TRBV6-5 and J is TRBJ1-5; a possible D gene is TRBD1 (5 bases). V gave up 8 bases and J gave up 0 bases, with 8 bases separating them. The CDR3 consists of 13 residues. In germline, CDR1 is MNHEY, CDR2 SVGAGI.

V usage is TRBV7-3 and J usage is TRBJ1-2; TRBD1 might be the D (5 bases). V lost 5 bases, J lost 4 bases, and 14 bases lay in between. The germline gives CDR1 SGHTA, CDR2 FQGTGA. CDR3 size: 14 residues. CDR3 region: CASSHRWGLYGYTF. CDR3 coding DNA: TGTGCCAGCAGCCACCGGTGGGGCCTCTATGGCTACACCTTC. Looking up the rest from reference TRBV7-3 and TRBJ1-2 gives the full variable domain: GAGVSQTPSNKVTEKGKYVELRCDPISGHTALYWYRQSLGQGPEFLIYFQGTGAADDSGLPNDRFFAVRPEGSVSTLKIQRTERGDSAVYLCASSHRWGLYGYTFGSGTRLTVV.

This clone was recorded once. CDR3 sequence reads: CASSPMTSEEPDEQFF. CDR3 in DNA: TGTGCCAGCTCACCGATGACTAGTGAGGAACCGGATGAGCAGTTCTTC. This chain links TRBV18 with TRBJ2-1, with a weak D call TRBD2 (6 bases). V was pared by 3 bases and J by 8 bases, with 20 bases between. The CDR3 contains 16 residues. Germline V gene lookup returns CDR1 KGHSH and CDR2 LQKENI.